Listed below are T cell receptor beta chains from one sample, sequenced in a study of response to subunit inactivated influenza vaccine. MiXCR, run by TCRdb on the RT-PCR reads, gives a single entry per CDR3 protein. The table records about 700,000 distinct CDR3 sequences, about 15% of them present only once. The source material was PBMCs from blood, sampled less than 15 days before vaccination. These receptors were taken from a man aged 45-65 years who received an inactivated influenza vaccine. Both conserved end residues are part of each CDR3. Each record gives: J gene, V gene, clone size, D gene, CDR3 protein, CDR3 DNA. The D gene is left open where the match is weak. Only some rows state a clone size, as once, few, many or a class for expanded clones.

TRBJ2-5,TRBV7-7,few,NA,CASSLNEIGQETQYF,TGTGCCAGCAGCTTAAATGAGATAGGACAAGAGACCCAGTACTTC
TRBJ1-2,TRBV7-7,few,NA,CASSPLSPRTRPGYTF,TGTGCTAGCAGCCCCCTATCCCCCAGGACCCGCCCTGGCTACACCTTC
TRBJ2-1,TRBV7-9,few,NA,CASSLGGVLNEQFF,TGTGCCAGCAGCTTAGGAGGAGTTTTGAATGAGCAGTTCTTC
TRBJ2-2,TRBV5-6,few,NA,CASLGGRGTGELFF,TGTGCCAGTCTCGGGGGACGTGGCACCGGGGAGCTGTTTTTT
TRBJ2-1,TRBV21-1,NA,NA,CASSKRLARRDEQFF,TGTGCCAGCAGCAAAAGACTAGCCCGAAGGGATGAGCAGTTCTTC
TRBJ1-6,TRBV5-5,NA,TRBD1,CASSFGQGASPLHF,TGTGCCAGCAGCTTTGGACAGGGGGCTTCACCCCTCCACTTT
TRBJ2-1,TRBV30,NA,TRBD2,CAWTAGGYNEQFF,TGTGCGTGGACAGCGGGGGGGTATAATGAGCAGTTCTTC
TRBJ2-2,TRBV5-1,few,NA,CASSLETTNTGELFF,TGCGCCAGCAGCTTGGAGACTACAAACACCGGGGAGCTGTTTTTT
TRBJ1-2,TRBV6-5,few,NA,CASSYSGFGGYTF,TGTGCCAGCAGTTACTCGGGCTTTGGGGGCTACACCTTC
TRBJ2-2,TRBV20-1,NA,TRBD2,CSARDFRTGGNTGELFF,TGCAGTGCTAGAGATTTCCGGACGGGAGGGAACACCGGGGAGCTGTTTTTT
TRBJ2-1,TRBV7-9,few,TRBD1,CGTGQGTYNEQFF,TGTGGGACAGGGCAGGGTACCTACAATGAGCAGTTCTTC
TRBJ2-1,TRBV4-1,NA,TRBD1,CASSQPRDRGNEQFF,TGCGCCAGCAGCCAACCCCGGGACAGGGGAAATGAGCAGTTCTTC
TRBJ2-2,TRBV12-3/TRBV12-4,NA,NA,CASRKGEGTGELFF,TGTGCCAGCAGAAAGGGGGAGGGGACCGGGGAGCTGTTTTTT
TRBJ2-1,TRBV19,few,NA,CASSYSWGTYNEQFF,TGTGCCAGTAGTTATAGCTGGGGAACCTACAATGAGCAGTTCTTC
TRBJ1-2,TRBV11-2,few,TRBD1,CASSSSRDRAHGYTF,TGTGCCAGCAGCTCCTCCCGGGACAGGGCCCATGGCTACACCTTC
TRBJ1-5,TRBV19,few,NA,CASSIDSRQPQHF,TGTGCCAGTAGTATAGATTCTCGGCAGCCCCAGCATTTT
TRBJ1-1,TRBV7-9,many,NA,CASSFGHLNTEAFF,TGTGCCAGCAGCTTTGGACATCTGAACACTGAAGCTTTCTTT
TRBJ2-2,TRBV6-1,NA,NA,CASSDQGRRTGELFF,TGTGCCAGCAGTGATCAGGGGAGGCGCACCGGGGAGCTGTTTTTT
TRBJ2-1,TRBV6-2/TRBV6-3,few,NA,CASSYQGYPYNEQFF,TGTGCCAGCAGTTACCAAGGCTACCCCTACAATGAGCAGTTCTTC
TRBJ2-1,TRBV12-3/TRBV12-4,NA,NA,CASSLGGWNEQFF,TGTGCCAGCAGTCTCGGGGGCTGGAATGAGCAGTTCTTC
TRBJ2-1,TRBV4-1,NA,TRBD2,CASSQERALAGYNEQFF,TGCGCCAGCAGCCAAGAACGGGCGCTAGCGGGGTACAATGAGCAGTTCTTC
TRBJ2-7,TRBV14,few,TRBD2,CASSHGTRYYEQYF,TGTGCCAGCAGCCACGGGACTAGATACTACGAGCAGTACTTC
TRBJ2-7,TRBV5-1,NA,TRBD1,CASSVYGQGNPYEQYF,TGCGCCAGCAGCGTGTATGGACAGGGAAACCCCTACGAGCAGTACTTC
TRBJ2-7,TRBV4-3,NA,NA,CASSQETGGSGSYEQYF,TGCGCCAGCAGCCAAGAGACTGGCGGGTCGGGATCCTACGAGCAGTACTTC